The T cell receptor (beta chain) described here comes from a study of immune characterization of retroperitoneal liposarcoma. This clonotype came up a few times. TCRdb analysed the PCR reads with MiXCR anew, one entry per CDR3 protein. The data contain approximately 10,000 distinct CDR3 sequences, 28% of them singletons. Germline CDR1 SGHTA, CDR2 FQGTGA. Trimming removed 2 bases from V and 3 bases from J; junction bases left unmatched: 3. The CDR3 contains 15 residues. The chain uses TRBV7-3 and TRBJ2-1; TRBD2 agrees at 8 bases. This sequence originates from a female donor with retroperitoneal liposarcoma. Sequencing was done on a sample of tumor tissue. CDR3 amino acids: CASSLFSGDYNEQFF. The CDR3 DNA follows: TGTGCCAGCAGCTTATTTAGCGGGGACTACAATGAGCAGTTCTTC.